This T cell receptor (beta chain) originates from a study of T cells in Graves' hyperthyroidism and ophthalmopathy. The wider study: Pretreatment peripheral blood was obtained at initial diagnosis. The study, taken as a whole, reports: Most clonotypes expanded in the thyroid (above 0.001) were also present in blood.

TCR beta CDR3 region amplification was performed from RNA transcripts. TCR CDR3 underwent first-round RT-PCR with the HTBI primer set. MiXCR, applied by TCRdb to the multiplex PCR reads, yields one record per CDR3 protein. This table has roughly 350,000 distinct CDR3 sequences, around 15% appearing once. This CDR3 contains 15 residues. Germline V lookup: CDR1 SNHLY, CDR2 FYNNEI. V gave up 6 bases and J gave up 0 bases; unmatched junction bases: 4. Out of approximately 10 ml of fresh peripheral blood came the PBMCs. This clonotype occurred many times. Its antigen remains unidentified. The material sequenced was blood. This chain connects TRBV2 to TRBJ2-7; 11 nucleotides agree with TRBD2. This receptor was identified in a middle-aged woman with Graves' ophthalmopathy. CDR3 sequence reads: CASSDGTSGSYEQYF. CDR3 nucleotides: TGTGCCAGCAGCGACGGGACTAGCGGCTCCTACGAGCAGTACTTC.